These T cell receptor beta chains were read from a single sample in a study of T-cell reconstitution after alpha-beta-depleted transplantation in children. One entry per CDR3 protein, called by TCRdb with MiXCR from the PCR reads. The data contain about 870,000 distinct CDR3 sequences, less than 20% of them singletons. The input for sequencing was PBMCs, mostly from graft donor cells, taken 360 days after TCRalphabeta/CD19-depleted stem cell transplant. Receptor source: a male patient between 10 and 17 years old who had a stem cell transplant for acute lymphoblastic leukemia, so the T cells may come from the graft donor. Each CDR3 is given with its conserved first and last residue. The D gene is left open where the match is weak. The size field is filled for only some rows; it gives once, few, many or a size class.

j_call,d_call,clone_size,v_call,cdr3_nt,cdr3_aa
TRBJ2-7,.,few,TRBV27,TGTGCCAACCCCGGCGGGCCCTCCTACGAGCAGTACTTC,CANPGGPSYEQYF
TRBJ2-3,TRBD2,.,TRBV10-3,TGTGCCATCAGTGACCTCGAGGGGCGGGAGAGCACAGATACGCAGTATTTT,CAISDLEGRESTDTQYF
TRBJ2-1,TRBD2,.,TRBV4-2,TGTGCCAGCAGCCAAGACAGTGTATTTGTGAGAGCTAGCGGGGGCCACAATGAGCAGTTCTTC,CASSQDSVFVRASGGHNEQFF
TRBJ2-7,TRBD2,many,TRBV12-3/TRBV12-4,TGTGCCAGCAGTCGACGCAGTAGCGGGTTCTCCTACGAGCAGTACTTC,CASSRRSSGFSYEQYF
TRBJ1-1,.,few,TRBV5-1,TGCGCCAGCAGCGCGGGACCTAGCGACACTGAAGCTTTCTTT,CASSAGPSDTEAFF
TRBJ2-7,.,few,TRBV5-1,TGCGCCAGCAGCTTTGGCGGAATAGCGATCTCCTACGAGCAGTACTTC,CASSFGGIAISYEQYF
TRBJ2-3,TRBD2,few,TRBV9,TGTGCCAGCAGCGTGATGGGACTACGCACAGATACGCAGTATTTT,CASSVMGLRTDTQYF
TRBJ1-4,.,few,TRBV18,TGTGCCAGCTCGCGCCTTGGTGAAAAACTGTTTTTT,CASSRLGEKLFF
TRBJ2-5,TRBD1,many,TRBV6-5,TGTGCCTCGAGGGACAGGGGAGAGACCCAGTACTTC,CASRDRGETQYF
TRBJ2-7,.,many,TRBV29-1,TGCAGCGTCGCTCTAGCGTATATATTCTCCTACGAGCAGTACTTC,CSVALAYIFSYEQYF
TRBJ2-7,.,.,TRBV6-5,TGTGCCAGCAGTTACGGGCAATCCGCCAGGTCGACCTCCTACGAGCAGTACTTC,CASSYGQSARSTSYEQYF
TRBJ2-7,TRBD2,few,TRBV5-5,TGTGCCAGCGGAAGTACCGGGACTAGCCTCTACGAGCAGTACTTC,CASGSTGTSLYEQYF
TRBJ1-5,.,.,TRBV4-1,TGCGCCAGCAGCCAACCAGACAGAATGGGCCAGCCCCAGCATTTT,CASSQPDRMGQPQHF
TRBJ2-1,.,few,TRBV7-9,TGTGCCAGCAGCAACGGGGAAAACAATGAGCAGTTCTTC,CASSNGENNEQFF
TRBJ2-5,TRBD1,.,TRBV2,TGTGCCAGCAGTGACGGGACAGCGGCCCGGCCGGAGACCCAGTACTTC,CASSDGTAARPETQYF
TRBJ2-5,.,once,TRBV12-3/TRBV12-4,TGTGCCAGCATGTTGGGAGGCACCCAGTACTTC,CASMLGGTQYF
TRBJ2-5,.,few,TRBV4-1,TGCGCCAGCAGCCAAGTACAGAAAGAGACCCAGTACTTC,CASSQVQKETQYF
TRBJ1-4,TRBD1,few,TRBV5-1,TGCGCCAGCAGCTCCTTTAGTACAGGGGCGTCTAATGAAAAACTGTTTTTT,CASSSFSTGASNEKLFF
TRBJ2-2,TRBD1,few,TRBV5-6,TGTGCCAGCAGCTACTCCGGGACAGGGGGACCCGGGGAGCTGTTTTTT,CASSYSGTGGPGELFF
TRBJ2-5,.,few,TRBV7-9,TGTGCCAGCAGCGTTCTGCCGGGACGAGTGTACTTC,CASSVLPGRVYF